Shown below are 22 T cell receptor beta chains from a single sample sequenced in a study of T cell responses to AZD1222 COVID-19 vaccine. Generated by immunoSEQ multiplex PCR, the TCRdb table keeps only in-frame clones and is missing some. The sample carries approximately 94,000 clones, about nine tenths recorded once. Sequenced here: peripheral blood, sampled on day 0 of AZD1222 vaccination. All receptors come from an adult in good health.

The J gene is TRBJ2-7, the V gene TRBV27; weak D call: TRBD1 (5 bases). CDR3 size: 12 residues. The germline V gene encodes CDR1 MNHEY and CDR2 SMNVEV (reference sequence). V lost 3 bases and J lost 6, with 9 bases in between. The CDR3, as DNA: TGTGCCAGCAGTTTCGTGGGGCGCGAGCAGTACTTC. This translates into CASSFVGREQYF.

The chain uses TRBV7-3 and TRBJ2-5; 7 bases are shared with TRBD2. The junction had 10 bases not matched to a gene; V was cut back by 2 bases and J by 4 bases. The CDR3 runs to 16 residues. Germline loops: CDR1 SGHTA, CDR2 FQGTGA. CDR3 protein: CASSLGAGRDLETQYF. The CDR3 DNA is TGTGCCAGCAGCTTAGGTGCAGGGAGGGATCTAGAGACCCAGTACTTC.

This chain connects TRBV28 to TRBJ1-3, with no clear D. CDR1 MDHEN and CDR2 SYDVKM come from the germline V gene. CDR3 length: 16 residues. V dropped 5 bases and J dropped 0 bases, with 14 bases sitting between them. CDR3 amino acids: CASSLRDGFSGNTIYF. The CDR3 DNA reads as TGTGCCAGCAGTCTGCGGGATGGGTTCTCTGGAAACACCATATATTTT.

The rearrangement uses TRBV10-1 and TRBJ2-1; TRBD1 matches 11 bases. The J segment lost 4 bases and the V segment lost 6 bases, leaving 8 bases of the junction unmatched. The CDR3 has 16 amino acids. The V gene's germline CDR1 is WNHNN and CDR2 SYGVQD (reference sequence). CDR3 DNA sequence: TGCGCCAGCAGCGACGGACAGGGGGCGGGTTACAATGAGCAGTTCTTC. This sequence encodes CASSDGQGAGYNEQFF.

This chain links TRBV24-1 with TRBJ2-5; 9 nucleotides match TRBD1. V shed 3 bases, J shed 5 bases, and the junction held 9 bases outside the gene matches. CDR1 is KGHDR, CDR2 SFDVKD, per germline. This CDR3 contains 16 residues. CDR3 sequence (DNA): TGTGCCACCAGTGATACCGGGACAGGGAGGAGGGAGACCCAGTACTTC. This encodes CATSDTGTGRRETQYF.

V gene TRBV7-3 combines with J gene TRBJ2-1, with 12 bases lining up with TRBD2. Germline lookup yields CDR1 SGHTA and CDR2 FQGTGA. CDR3 length: 14 amino acids. V was clipped by 5 bases and J by 6 bases; unmatched bases: 2. The CDR3 loop is CASSPLAGGNEQFF. The CDR3 region has the DNA TGTGCCAGCAGCCCACTAGCGGGAGGCAATGAGCAGTTCTTC.

The chain is built from TRBV7-2 and TRBJ1-5; 10 bases agree with TRBD1. Germline values: CDR1 SGHTA, CDR2 FQGNSA. The trim removed 6 bases at V and 3 bases at J, leaving 5 bases unmatched. CDR3 length: 15 amino acids. CDR3 protein: CASRKTGGFNQPQHF. Here the CDR3 DNA reads TGTGCCAGCAGAAAGACAGGGGGCTTCAATCAGCCCCAGCATTTT.

As DNA, the CDR3 is TGCAGCGTTGAAACCGGGCTTCGGGACGAGCAGTACTTC. This gives the protein CSVETGLRDEQYF. The rearrangement links TRBV29-1 to TRBJ2-7; no clear D gene. V lost 2 bases and J 5 bases, leaving 13 bases between the germline ends. The CDR3 has 13 residues. Per germline, CDR1 SQVTM and CDR2 ANQGSEA.

This sequence joins TRBV3-1 (or the pseudogene TRBV3-2) and TRBJ2-7, with 8 bases lining up with TRBD2. Germline-derived CDR1 and CDR2 are LGHDT and YNNKEL (reference sequence). V was clipped by 4 bases and J by 3 bases; unmatched bases: 5. The CDR3 totals 14 residues. The CDR3 here is CASSLAGHIYEQYF. CDR3 nucleotide sequence: TGTGCCAGCAGCCTAGCGGGGCACATCTACGAGCAGTACTTC.

The chain is built from TRBV15 and TRBJ1-2; D ambiguous. Germline assignment: CDR1 LNHNV and CDR2 YYDKDF (reference sequence). The V gene lost 3 bases and the J gene lost 1 base, with 6 bases spanning the gap. The CDR3 is 13 amino acids. The CDR3 coding sequence is TGTGCCACCAGCAGGGGGAATAACTATGGCTACACCTTC. This codes for CATSRGNNYGYTF.

The genes are TRBV7-9 and TRBJ1-2; TRBD1 might be the D (6 bases). Between the trimmed V and J ends, which lost 5 bases and 7 bases, there was a span of 20 bases. Germline V gene lookup returns CDR1 SEHNR and CDR2 FQNEAQ (reference sequence). The CDR3 spans 15 residues. The CDR3 reads CASSNHLTGGGGYTF. The CDR3 nucleotides read TGTGCCAGCAGCAACCACTTAACCGGGGGCGGTGGCTACACCTTC. Supplemented by reference TRBV7-9 and TRBJ1-2, the full variable domain reads DTGVSQNPRHKITKRGQNVTFRCDPISEHNRLYWYRQTLGQGPEFLTYFQNEAQLEKSRLLSDRFSAERPKGSFSTLEIQRTEQGDSAMYLCASSNHLTGGGGYTFGSGTRLTVV.

V gene TRBV3-1 (or the pseudogene TRBV3-2) combines with J gene TRBJ1-5; D is uncertain. The CDR3 is 13 amino acids. With 1 base removed from V and 5 bases from J, the gap between germline ends came to 6 bases. The germline V gene has CDR1 LGHDT and CDR2 YNNKEL (reference sequence). CDR3 loop: CASSQGWDQPQHF. The DNA for the CDR3 is TGTGCCAGCAGCCAAGGGTGGGATCAGCCCCAGCATTTT.

The chain combines TRBV11-2 with TRBJ2-2, with D unresolved. There are 13 residues in the CDR3. Germline values: CDR1 SGHAT, CDR2 FQNNGV. Trimming shortened V by 4 bases and J by 6 bases, and 9 bases separated the two germline ends. The CDR3 region has the DNA TGTGCCAGCAGCTCTACAGTCTCCGGGGAGCTGTTTTTT. It is translated as CASSSTVSGELFF.

The chain carries TRBV4-2 and TRBJ2-2, with TRBD2 matching over 7 bases. CDR3 length equals 16 residues. Germline assignment: CDR1 LGHNA and CDR2 YNFKEQ. The trim removed 4 bases at V and 1 base at J, leaving 6 bases unmatched. The CDR3 sequence is CASSPTSGKNTGELFF. CDR3 nucleotides: TGTGCCAGCAGCCCCACAAGCGGGAAGAACACCGGGGAGCTGTTTTTT.

The V gene is TRBV5-8, the J gene TRBJ2-6; a possible D gene is TRBD2 (7 bases). The CDR3 is 15 residues long. Per the germline V gene, CDR1 is SGHTS and CDR2 is YDEGEE. Trimming left V 4 bases short and J 6 bases short, with 14 bases between. CDR3 sequence: CASSRGGAEANVLTF. CDR3 coding DNA: TGTGCCAGCAGCCGTGGGGGGGCAGAGGCCAACGTCCTGACTTTC. Full variable domain (missing parts from reference TRBV5-8 and TRBJ2-6): EAGVTQSPTHLIKTRGQQATLRCSPISGHTSVYWYQQALGLGLQFLLWYDEGEERNRGNFPPRFSGRQFPNYSSELNVNALELEDSALYLCASSRGGAEANVLTFGAGSRLTVL.

This clone was recorded once. This chain links TRBV9 with TRBJ2-1, with a tentative D call TRBD1 (6 bases). There are 16 residues in the CDR3. The V and J ends lost 0 bases and 4 bases respectively, with 14 bases between them. Germline V gene sequence: CDR1 SGDLS, CDR2 YYNGEE. CDR3 DNA sequence: TGTGCCAGCAGCGTAGAAGTGGGGGCTATATACAATGAGCAGTTCTTC. This codes for CASSVEVGAIYNEQFF.

For the CDR3, the DNA is TGTGCCAGCAGCTTAGTGCGCGATCAGCCCCAGCATTTT. Its translation is CASSLVRDQPQHF. The rearrangement joins TRBV7-9 to TRBJ1-5; D not certain. Germline CDR1 SEHNR, CDR2 FQNEAQ (reference sequence). V gave up 1 base and J gave up 5 bases, with 6 bases separating them. This CDR3 spans 13 amino acids. Full variable domain (missing parts from reference TRBV7-9 and TRBJ1-5): DTGVSQNPRHKITKRGQNVTFRCDPISEHNRLYWYRQTLGQGPEFLTYFQNEAQLEKSRLLSDRFSAERPKGSFSTLEIQRTEQGDSAMYLCASSLVRDQPQHFGDGTRLSIL.

This chain links TRBV18 with TRBJ2-3; a possible D gene is TRBD2 (5 bases). The CDR3 has 16 residues. CDR1 and CDR2 from the germline V gene are KGHSH and LQKENI. V was pared by 1 base and J by 4 bases, with 15 bases between. The CDR3 protein is CASSPRLRAEADTQYF. The CDR3 nucleotides are TGTGCCAGCTCACCACGCTTGAGGGCGGAGGCAGATACGCAGTATTTT. The full variable domain, its missing parts supplied by reference TRBV18 and TRBJ2-3, is NAGVMQNPRHLVRRRGQEARLRCSPMKGHSHVYWYRQLPEEGLKFMVYLQKENIIDESGMPKERFSAEFPKEGPSILRIQQVVRGDSAAYFCASSPRLRAEADTQYFGPGTRLTVL.

The gene calls are TRBV19 and TRBJ1-6, with TRBD1 matching over 9 bases. V gave up 8 bases and J gave up 10 bases; unmatched junction bases: 9. This CDR3 region has 14 residues. Germline V CDR1 and CDR2: LNHDA, SQIVND (reference sequence). The CDR3: CASPPGQGLSPLHF. CDR3 DNA: TGTGCCAGTCCTCCGGGACAGGGACTATCACCCCTCCACTTT.

The rearrangement joins TRBV20-1 to TRBJ2-1, with D possibly being TRBD2 (5 bases). V dropped 3 bases and J dropped 0 bases, with 12 bases sitting between them. This CDR3 contains 15 residues. Germline assignment: CDR1 DFQATT and CDR2 SNEGSKA (reference sequence). CDR3 region: CSASTGESSYNEQFF. The CDR3 region has the DNA TGCAGTGCTAGTACTGGGGAGAGCTCCTACAATGAGCAGTTCTTC.

The V and J genes are TRBV15 and TRBJ1-5, with D possibly being TRBD1 (5 bases). The CDR3 runs 15 residues. CDR1 and CDR2 from the germline V gene are LNHNV and YYDKDF (reference sequence). V lost 3 bases, J lost 7 bases, and 16 bases lay in between. The CDR3 region has the DNA TGTGCCACCAGCAGGTCAGGAGGGGCTAGACAGCCCCAGCATTTT. Its protein product is CATSRSGGARQPQHF.

The genes are TRBV2 and TRBJ2-2, with 12 positions matching TRBD2. The CDR3 consists of 17 residues. The germline CDR1 and CDR2 sequences are SNHLY and FYNNEI. Germline trimming cut 5 bases from V and 0 bases from J; bases unmatched to any gene: 4. CDR3 sequence reads: CASSPLAGGANTGELFF. The DNA for the CDR3 is TGTGCCAGCAGTCCACTAGCGGGAGGCGCGAACACCGGGGAGCTGTTTTTT.